The 24 T cell receptor beta chains in this list originate from one sample, sequenced in a study of cytomegalovirus exposure and HLA in healthy donors. Primers: 60 Vbeta forward and 13 Jbeta reverse. The table came from immunoSEQ multiplex PCR; TCRdb's copy has only in-frame clones and leaves some out. The table records about 160,000 clones, roughly 70% of them present only once. The specimen was PBMCs. All receptors come from a woman aged 50 to 60 in good health and CMV-seropositive.

The rearrangement links TRBV12-5 to TRBJ1-1, with 8 bases matching TRBD1. This CDR3 is built from 15 residues. Per germline, CDR1 LGHNT and CDR2 FRNRAP. V lost 1 base to trimming and J lost 2 bases; unmatched junction nucleotides: 3. CDR3 region: CASGLGQGRNTEAFF. For the CDR3, the DNA is TGTGCTAGTGGTTTGGGACAGGGGAGAAACACTGAAGCTTTCTTT.

This clone was found once. CDR3 amino acids: CASSQLEETQYF. In DNA form, the CDR3 reads TGTGCCAGCTCCCAACTAGAAGAGACCCAGTACTTC. J is TRBJ2-5 and V is TRBV18, with a possible D match to TRBD2 (5 bases). There are 12 residues in the CDR3. The V end lost 6 bases, the J end lost 3 bases, and 8 bases lay between the germline ends. From germline, CDR1 is KGHSH and CDR2 LQKENI.

The chain employs TRBV9 and TRBJ1-2, with D possibly matching TRBD1 (6 bases). This CDR3 comprises 12 residues. Trimming shortened V by 3 bases and J by 7 bases, and 10 bases separated the two germline ends. Germline CDR1 and CDR2: SGDLS and YYNGEE. The DNA for the CDR3 is TGTGCCAGCAGCGGACAGGTGGGTGGCTACACCTTC. Translation: CASSGQVGGYTF.

Comments on this clone: It is unclear where the CDR3 begins or ends on the DNA, so no DNA is shown, and the CDR3 is as TCRdb lists it. The V and J genes are TRBV7-9 and TRBJ1-2; TRBD1, the D gene given by the table, was not confirmed from the DNA. Germline loops: CDR1 SEHNR, CDR2 FQNEAQ (reference sequence). The CDR3 numbers 14 amino acids, ends counted. The CDR3 spells CASSLVAGGSSPIF.

The rearrangement uses TRBV7-9 and TRBJ1-3; a possible D gene is TRBD1 (6 bases). This CDR3 is 16 amino acids long. Trimming removed 2 bases from V and 4 bases from J, with 15 bases in between. Germline V gives CDR1 SEHNR, CDR2 FQNEAQ (reference sequence). Here the CDR3 reads CASSLNPGQLGNTIYF. The CDR3 DNA is TGTGCCAGCAGCTTAAATCCAGGACAGCTAGGAAACACCATATATTTT.

V gene TRBV7-6 combines with J gene TRBJ1-2, with D hard to call. CDR3 size: 14 residues. CDR1 and CDR2 from the germline V gene are SGHVS and FNYEAQ. Trimming removed 1 base from V and 5 bases from J, with 11 bases in between. The CDR3 nucleotides read TGTGCCAGCAGCTTAGAGGCAGGCCCTTATGGCTACACCTTC. This codes for CASSLEAGPYGYTF.

The chain joins TRBV6-1 to TRBJ1-5; D is unresolved. From germline, CDR1 is MNHNS and CDR2 SASEGT. The V end lost 3 bases, the J end lost 0 bases, and 12 bases lay between the germline ends. This CDR3 has 16 residues. CDR3 coding DNA: TGTGCCAGCAGTGATCTTGCGGGTTATAGCAATCAGCCCCAGCATTTT. This encodes CASSDLAGYSNQPQHF.

Here the CDR3 DNA reads TGTGCCAGCAGCCCACCAGACAGGGGAGGAGATACGCAGTATTTT. Translating it yields CASSPPDRGGDTQYF. The chain carries TRBV9 and TRBJ2-3; 8 bases fit TRBD1. Germline V gene data show CDR1 as SGDLS and CDR2 as YYNGEE. The CDR3 covers 15 residues. The J segment lost 5 bases and the V segment lost 4 bases, leaving 9 bases of the junction unmatched. Drawing the rest from reference TRBV9 and TRBJ2-3, the complete variable domain is DSGVTQTPKHLITATGQRVTLRCSPRSGDLSVYWYQQSLDQGLQFLIQYYNGEERAKGNILERFSAQQFPDLHSELNLSSLELGDSALYFCASSPPDRGGDTQYFGPGTRLTVL.

This rearrangement joins TRBV5-1 to TRBJ2-7; 9 bases match TRBD1. The germline V gene has CDR1 SGHRS and CDR2 YFSETQ. J lost 3 bases, V lost 2 bases, and 6 bases had no gene match. This CDR3 is 15 amino acids long. This chain's CDR3 is CASSLRTGGGYEQYF. The CDR3 bases are TGCGCCAGCAGCTTACGAACAGGGGGCGGCTACGAGCAGTACTTC.

This clone occurred a few times. The chain couples TRBV5-8 to TRBJ1-6; unclear D gene. Trimming took off 4 bases at V and 8 bases at J, with 13 bases between the two ends. This CDR3 contains 14 residues. Germline V gene sequence: CDR1 SGHTS, CDR2 YDEGEE. The CDR3 protein is CASSLRTAYSPLHF. Written as DNA, the CDR3 is TGTGCCAGCAGCCTCCGAACAGCCTATTCACCCCTCCACTTT.

The DNA for the CDR3 is TGTGCCGCCCATATGCAGGGGAACACTGAAGCTTTCTTT. It is translated as CAAHMQGNTEAFF. The chain is built from TRBV5-4 and TRBJ1-1; possible D gene TRBD1, 5 bases. The CDR3 is 13 residues long. Germline loops: CDR1 SGHNT, CDR2 YYREEE (reference sequence). The germline V and J ends were trimmed by 10 bases and 1 base, with 14 bases remaining between them.

The chain is built from TRBV5-4 and TRBJ1-1; D gene uncertain. The germline V gene encodes CDR1 SGHNT and CDR2 YYREEE (reference sequence). This CDR3 region has 14 residues. V lost 0 bases to trimming and J lost 0 bases, with 6 bases between them. The CDR3 region has the DNA TGTGCCAGCAGCTTGGACTTACTGAACACTGAAGCTTTCTTT. It yields the protein CASSLDLLNTEAFF.

The chain employs TRBV4-2 and TRBJ1-3; a weak D match, TRBD1 (6 bases). The ends were cut back, 1 base at V and 3 bases at J, with 10 bases in the middle. The CDR3 loop spans 15 amino acids. The V gene's germline CDR1 is LGHNA and CDR2 YNFKEQ. In nucleotides, the CDR3 is TGTGCCAGCAGCCAAGGAGGACAGTATGGAAACACCATATATTTT. It codes for CASSQGGQYGNTIYF.

A word on this clone: The sample contains more than one DNA sequence encoding this CDR3. The chain uses TRBV5-6 and TRBJ2-7; no clear D gene. Germline lookup yields CDR1 SGHDT and CDR2 YYEEEE. The germline V and J ends were trimmed by 2 bases and 0 bases, with 9 bases remaining between them. This CDR3 region has 14 residues. The CDR3 here is CASSLGHSSYEQYF. In DNA, the CDR3 is TGTGCCAGCAGCTTAGGTCACAGCTCCTACGAGCAGTACTTC.

Regarding this clone: As the CDR3 is not closed by the conserved phenylalanine or tryptophan, this likely results from a read error. The DNA is omitted, as the CDR3 cannot be located on it reliably, and the CDR3 follows TCRdb's listing. This chain joins TRBV7-2 and TRBJ1-1; the table's D call TRBD1 went unverified against the DNA. Termini included, the CDR3 measures 12 amino acids. Germline CDR1 is SGHTA and CDR2 is FQGNSA. The CDR3 loop is CASSATQGPGKL.

The J gene is TRBJ1-6, the V gene TRBV2, with 8 bases aligning to TRBD1. The V gene's germline CDR1 is SNHLY and CDR2 FYNNEI. The trim removed 4 bases at V and 11 bases at J, leaving 7 bases unmatched. The CDR3 loop spans 14 amino acids. This chain's CDR3 is CASSGTGKEPPLHF. The DNA for the CDR3 is TGTGCCAGCAGTGGGACAGGGAAAGAACCACCCCTCCACTTT.

With respect to this clone: The junction does not match germline at one end; this may be a read error. This sequence joins TRBV2 and TRBJ2-5; no definite D call. CDR3 length: 13 residues. CDR1 is SNHLY and CDR2 is FYNNEI in the germline V gene. DNA for the CDR3: TGTGCCAGCAGTGTCTACCGTGGAGAGTCCCAGTACTTC. Its translation is CASSVYRGESQYF.

The J gene is TRBJ2-7, the V gene TRBV2, with TRBD1 as a possible D gene (6 bases). The CDR3 covers 12 residues. Germline V CDR1 and CDR2: SNHLY, FYNNEI. The V end lost 4 bases, the J end lost 6 bases, and 10 bases lay between the germline ends. The CDR3 DNA reads TGTGCCAGCAGTGTTCAGGGGCGCGAGCAGTACTTC. It yields the protein CASSVQGREQYF.

V and J are TRBV6-5 and TRBJ2-3; D possibly corresponds to TRBD1 (5 bases). The CDR3 covers 16 residues. The germline CDR1 and CDR2 sequences are MNHEY and SVGAGI. Between the trimmed V and J ends, which lost 4 bases and 1 base, there was a span of 15 bases. The CDR3 DNA is TGTGCCAGCAGTTCTATACAAGGGGATGGCACAGATACGCAGTATTTT. As protein: CASSSIQGDGTDTQYF.

In this sample, this clone turned up once. The chain is built from TRBV18 and TRBJ2-7, with D possibly being TRBD1 (6 bases). With 4 bases removed from V and 4 bases from J, the gap between germline ends came to 8 bases. This CDR3 is 12 amino acids long. In germline, CDR1 is KGHSH, CDR2 LQKENI. This CDR3 is CASSLQGYEQYF. DNA for the CDR3: TGTGCCAGCTCACTACAGGGTTACGAGCAGTACTTC.

The chain is built from TRBV9 and TRBJ2-5; 8 bases match TRBD2. Germline CDR1 and CDR2: SGDLS and YYNGEE. V lost 0 bases and J lost 7; bases outside the gene matches: 5. The CDR3 has 14 residues. CDR3 protein: CASSVEGLGGTQYF. The CDR3 nucleotides read TGTGCCAGCAGCGTAGAGGGACTAGGTGGGACCCAGTACTTC.

Worth noting for this clone: This sample also contains other DNA sequences that code for the same CDR3. The chain has TRBV5-1 and TRBJ1-1, with a weak D call TRBD1 (5 bases). CDR1 is SGHRS, CDR2 YFSETQ, per germline. The CDR3 consists of 14 residues. V shed 3 bases and J shed 4 bases, with 13 bases lying between them. The CDR3 protein is CASSSQGIGTEAFF. The CDR3 DNA reads TGCGCCAGCAGCTCCCAGGGTATTGGCACTGAAGCTTTCTTT.

The chain joins TRBV29-1 to TRBJ1-2, with D hard to call. Germline values: CDR1 SQVTM, CDR2 ANQGSEA. The CDR3 length is 13 residues. Between the trimmed V and J ends, which lost 0 bases and 4 bases, there was a span of 9 bases. CDR3 loop: CSVEDWRSYGYTF. As DNA, the CDR3 is TGCAGCGTTGAAGATTGGCGGAGCTATGGCTACACCTTC.

This clone was seen only a few times. The chain carries TRBV2 and TRBJ1-1; TRBD1 aligns across 8 bases. CDR3 length: 14 amino acids. Germline values: CDR1 SNHLY, CDR2 FYNNEI. V dropped 11 bases and J dropped 1; count of bases not matched to a gene: 9. CDR3 nucleotide sequence: TGTGCCTCGCGGCCCCAGGGGGCGAACACTGAAGCTTTCTTT. Translated, it gives CASRPQGANTEAFF.